These T cell receptor beta chains were read from a single sample in a study of T cells in Graves' hyperthyroidism and ophthalmopathy. MiXCR, run by TCRdb on the multiplex PCR reads, gives a single entry per CDR3 protein. The table records around 200,000 distinct CDR3 sequences, 15% to 20% of them present only once. The sequencing input was blood. The source is a woman between 45 and 65 years old with Graves' hyperthyroidism. The CDR3 runs from the conserved cysteine through the conserved F or W. The order of the fields is CDR3 length, clone size, V gene, J gene, CDR3 protein. Size values are once, few and many counts, or a class for expanded clones, and some rows have none.

cdr3_length: 14
clone_size: many
v_call: TRBV20-1
j_call: TRBJ2-3
cdr3_aa: CSASIAGGTDTQYF

cdr3_length: 18
clone_size: NA
v_call: TRBV14
j_call: TRBJ2-1
cdr3_aa: CASSQDIGAGIGYNEQFF

cdr3_length: 16
clone_size: many
v_call: TRBV7-9
j_call: TRBJ2-2
cdr3_aa: CASSPPGQGGAGELFF

cdr3_length: 14
clone_size: NA
v_call: TRBV7-2
j_call: TRBJ1-5
cdr3_aa: CASSLAGGSQPQHF

cdr3_length: 13
clone_size: NA
v_call: TRBV7-8
j_call: TRBJ2-1
cdr3_aa: CASSGGENNEQFF

cdr3_length: 13
clone_size: many
v_call: TRBV3-1
j_call: TRBJ1-2
cdr3_aa: CASSQTGGYGYTF

cdr3_length: 13
clone_size: many
v_call: TRBV9
j_call: TRBJ1-2
cdr3_aa: CASNRQGGYGYTF

cdr3_length: 15
clone_size: many
v_call: TRBV12-5
j_call: TRBJ2-1
cdr3_aa: CASGLGTSGGDEQFF

cdr3_length: 15
clone_size: many
v_call: TRBV9
j_call: TRBJ1-1
cdr3_aa: CASSVEQGAGTEAFF

cdr3_length: 14
clone_size: many
v_call: TRBV10-3
j_call: TRBJ2-1
cdr3_aa: CAISRDSSYNEQFF